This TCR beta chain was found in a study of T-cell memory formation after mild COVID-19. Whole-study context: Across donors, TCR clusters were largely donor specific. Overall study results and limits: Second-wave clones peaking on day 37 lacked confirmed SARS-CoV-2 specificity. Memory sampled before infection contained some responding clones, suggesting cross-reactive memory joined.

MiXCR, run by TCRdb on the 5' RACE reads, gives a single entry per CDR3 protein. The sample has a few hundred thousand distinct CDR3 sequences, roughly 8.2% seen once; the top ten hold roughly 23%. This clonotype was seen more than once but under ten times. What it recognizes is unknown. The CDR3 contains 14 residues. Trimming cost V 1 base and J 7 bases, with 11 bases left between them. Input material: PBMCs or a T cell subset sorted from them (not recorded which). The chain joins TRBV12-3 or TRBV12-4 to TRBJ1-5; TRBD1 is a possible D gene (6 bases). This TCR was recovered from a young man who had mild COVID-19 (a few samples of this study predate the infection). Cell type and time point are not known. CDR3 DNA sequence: TGTGCCAGCAGTTTAGGGGCCGGGGGCCAGCCCCAGCATTTT. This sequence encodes CASSLGAGGQPQHF.